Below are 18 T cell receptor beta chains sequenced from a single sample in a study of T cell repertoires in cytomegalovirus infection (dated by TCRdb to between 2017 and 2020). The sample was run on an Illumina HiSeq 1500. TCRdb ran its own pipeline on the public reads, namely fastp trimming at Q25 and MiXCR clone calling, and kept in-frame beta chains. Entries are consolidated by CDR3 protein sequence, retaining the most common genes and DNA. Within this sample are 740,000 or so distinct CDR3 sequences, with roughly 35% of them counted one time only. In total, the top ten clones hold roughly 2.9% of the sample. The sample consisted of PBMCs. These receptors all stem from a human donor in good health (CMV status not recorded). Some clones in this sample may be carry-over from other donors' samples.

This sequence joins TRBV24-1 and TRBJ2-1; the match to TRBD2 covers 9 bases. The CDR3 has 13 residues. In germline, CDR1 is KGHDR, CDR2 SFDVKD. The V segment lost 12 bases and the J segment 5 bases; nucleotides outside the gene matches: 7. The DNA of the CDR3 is TGTGCCTGCGGGAGGGGGCTGAACAATGAGCAGTTCTTC. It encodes CACGRGLNNEQFF.

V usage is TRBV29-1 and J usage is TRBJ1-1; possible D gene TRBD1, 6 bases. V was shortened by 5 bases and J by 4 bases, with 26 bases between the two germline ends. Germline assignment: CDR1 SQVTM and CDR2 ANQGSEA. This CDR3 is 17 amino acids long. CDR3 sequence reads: CSVYGGQGRGTVTEAFF. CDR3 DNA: TGCAGCGTTTACGGAGGGCAGGGCAGGGGCACGGTCACTGAAGCTTTCTTT. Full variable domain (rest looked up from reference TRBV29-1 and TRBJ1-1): SAVISQKPSRDICQRGTSLTIQCQVDSQVTMMFWYRQQPGQSLTLIATANQGSEATYESGFVIDKFPISRPNLTFSTLTVSNMSPEDSSIYLCSVYGGQGRGTVTEAFFGQGTRLTVV.

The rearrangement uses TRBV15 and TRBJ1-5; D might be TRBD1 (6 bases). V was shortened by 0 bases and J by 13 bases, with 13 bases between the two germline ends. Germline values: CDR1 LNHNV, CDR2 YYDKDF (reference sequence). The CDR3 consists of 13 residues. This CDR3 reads CATSREIGTLQHF. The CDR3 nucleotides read TGTGCCACCAGCAGAGAGATCGGGACACTGCAGCATTTT.

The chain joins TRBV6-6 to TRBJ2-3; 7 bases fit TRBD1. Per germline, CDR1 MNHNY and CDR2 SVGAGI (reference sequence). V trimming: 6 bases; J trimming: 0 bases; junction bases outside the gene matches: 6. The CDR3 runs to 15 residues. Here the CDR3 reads CASRTGQASTDTQYF. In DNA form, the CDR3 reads TGTGCCAGCAGGACCGGACAGGCTAGCACAGATACGCAGTATTTT.

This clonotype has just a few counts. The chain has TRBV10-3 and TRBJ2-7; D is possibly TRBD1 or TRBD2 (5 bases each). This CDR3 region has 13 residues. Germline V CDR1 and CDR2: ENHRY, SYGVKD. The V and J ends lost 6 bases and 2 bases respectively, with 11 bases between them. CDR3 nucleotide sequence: TGTGCCATCAGGGGACCGACAGCCTACGAGCAGTACTTC. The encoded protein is CAIRGPTAYEQYF.

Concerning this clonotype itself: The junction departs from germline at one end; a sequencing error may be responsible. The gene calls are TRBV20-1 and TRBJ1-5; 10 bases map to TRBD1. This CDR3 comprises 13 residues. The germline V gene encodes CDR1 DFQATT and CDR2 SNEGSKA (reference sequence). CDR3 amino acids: CSAGGQGREPKHF. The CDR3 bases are TGCAGTGCTGGGGGACAGGGGCGGGAGCCCAAGCATTTT.

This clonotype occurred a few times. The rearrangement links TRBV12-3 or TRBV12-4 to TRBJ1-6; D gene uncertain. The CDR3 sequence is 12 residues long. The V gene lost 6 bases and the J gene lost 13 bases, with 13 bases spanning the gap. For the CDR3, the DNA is TGTGCCAGCAGATTGGGCCAATGGCCCCTCCACTTT. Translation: CASRLGQWPLHF.

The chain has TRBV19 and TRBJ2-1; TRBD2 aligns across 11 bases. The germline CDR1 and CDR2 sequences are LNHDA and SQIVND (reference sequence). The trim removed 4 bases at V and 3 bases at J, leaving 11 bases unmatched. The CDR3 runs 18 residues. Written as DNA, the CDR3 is TGTGCCAGTAGTAGAAGGGGTAGCGGGGGGGCGAGCTACAATGAGCAGTTCTTC. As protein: CASSRRGSGGASYNEQFF.

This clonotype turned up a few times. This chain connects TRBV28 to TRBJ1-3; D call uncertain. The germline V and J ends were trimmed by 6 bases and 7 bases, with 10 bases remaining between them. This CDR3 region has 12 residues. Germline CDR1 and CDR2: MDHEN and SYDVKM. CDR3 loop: CASRSSRNTIYF. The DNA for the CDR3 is TGTGCCAGCAGGAGCTCTAGGAACACCATATATTTT.

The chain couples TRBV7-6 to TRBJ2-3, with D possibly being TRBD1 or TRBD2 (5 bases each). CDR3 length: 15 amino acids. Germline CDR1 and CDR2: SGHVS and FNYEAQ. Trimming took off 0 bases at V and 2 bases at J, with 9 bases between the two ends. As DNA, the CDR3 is TGTGCCAGCAGCTTAGCCCTGGGGGACACAGATACGCAGTATTTT. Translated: CASSLALGDTDTQYF.

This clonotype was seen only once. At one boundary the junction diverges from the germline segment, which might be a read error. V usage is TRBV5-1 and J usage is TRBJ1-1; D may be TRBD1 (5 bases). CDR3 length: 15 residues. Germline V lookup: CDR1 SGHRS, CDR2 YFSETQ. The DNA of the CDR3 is TGCGCCAGCATCTTGGTAGGGGTCACTAACACTGAAGCTTTCTTT. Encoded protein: CASILVGVTNTEAFF.

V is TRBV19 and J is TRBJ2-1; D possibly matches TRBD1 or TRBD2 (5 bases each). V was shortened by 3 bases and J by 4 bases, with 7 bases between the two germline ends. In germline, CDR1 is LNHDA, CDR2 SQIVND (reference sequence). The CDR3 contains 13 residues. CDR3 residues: CASSMGPYNEQFF. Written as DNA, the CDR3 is TGTGCCAGTAGTATGGGACCTTACAATGAGCAGTTCTTC.

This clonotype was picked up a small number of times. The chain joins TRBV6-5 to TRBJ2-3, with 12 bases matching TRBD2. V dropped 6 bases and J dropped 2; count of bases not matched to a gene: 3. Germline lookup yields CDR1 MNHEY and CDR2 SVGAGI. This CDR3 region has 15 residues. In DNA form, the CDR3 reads TGTGCCAGCAGGCCTAGCGGGGGGGCCACAGATACGCAGTATTTT. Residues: CASRPSGGATDTQYF.

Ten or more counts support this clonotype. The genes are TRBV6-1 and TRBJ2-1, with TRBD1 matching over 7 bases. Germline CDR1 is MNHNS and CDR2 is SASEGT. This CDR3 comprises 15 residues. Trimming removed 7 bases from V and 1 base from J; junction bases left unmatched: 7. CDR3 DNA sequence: TGTGCCAGCATTAGACAGGGAACGTCCTACAATGAGCAGTTCTTC. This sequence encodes CASIRQGTSYNEQFF.

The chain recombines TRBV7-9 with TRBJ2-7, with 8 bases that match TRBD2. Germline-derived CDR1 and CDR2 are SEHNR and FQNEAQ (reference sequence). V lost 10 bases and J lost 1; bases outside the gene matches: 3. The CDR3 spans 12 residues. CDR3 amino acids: CATGLASYEQYF. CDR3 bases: TGTGCCACCGGACTAGCTTCCTACGAGCAGTACTTC.

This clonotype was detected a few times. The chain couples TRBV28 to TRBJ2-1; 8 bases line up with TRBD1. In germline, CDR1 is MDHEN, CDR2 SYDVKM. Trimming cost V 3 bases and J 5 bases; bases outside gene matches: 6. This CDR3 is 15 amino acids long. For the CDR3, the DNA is TGTGCCAGCAGTTTTGCCCCGGGACAGGACAATGAGCAGTTCTTC. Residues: CASSFAPGQDNEQFF.

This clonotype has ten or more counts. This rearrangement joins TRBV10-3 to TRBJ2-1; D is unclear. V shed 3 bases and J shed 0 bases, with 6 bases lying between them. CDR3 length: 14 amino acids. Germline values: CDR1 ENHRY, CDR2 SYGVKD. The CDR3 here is CAISDADSYNEQFF. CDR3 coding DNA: TGTGCCATCAGTGACGCGGACTCCTACAATGAGCAGTTCTTC.

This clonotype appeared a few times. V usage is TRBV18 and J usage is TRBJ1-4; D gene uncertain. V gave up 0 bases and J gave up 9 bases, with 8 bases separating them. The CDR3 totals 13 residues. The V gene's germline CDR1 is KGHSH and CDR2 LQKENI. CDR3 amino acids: CASSPPGTKKLFF. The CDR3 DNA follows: TGTGCCAGCTCACCACCCGGTACTAAAAAACTGTTTTTT.